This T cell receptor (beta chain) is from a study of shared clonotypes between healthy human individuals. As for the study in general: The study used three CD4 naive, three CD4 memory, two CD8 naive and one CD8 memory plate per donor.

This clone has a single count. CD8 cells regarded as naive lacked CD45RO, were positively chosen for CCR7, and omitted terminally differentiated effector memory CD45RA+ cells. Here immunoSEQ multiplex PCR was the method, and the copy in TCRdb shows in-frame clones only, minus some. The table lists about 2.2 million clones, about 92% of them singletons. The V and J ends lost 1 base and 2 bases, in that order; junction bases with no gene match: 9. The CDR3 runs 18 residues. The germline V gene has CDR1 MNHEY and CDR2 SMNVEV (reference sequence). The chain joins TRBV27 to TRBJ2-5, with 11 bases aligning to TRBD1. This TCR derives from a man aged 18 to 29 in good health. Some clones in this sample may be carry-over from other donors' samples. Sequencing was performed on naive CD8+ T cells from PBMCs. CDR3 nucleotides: TGTGCCAGCAGTTTATTGGGGACAGGGGGAGGTAGGCAAGAGACCCAGTACTTC. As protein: CASSLLGTGGGRQETQYF.